Following are 23 T cell receptor beta chains from one sample sequenced in a study of blood T cell repertoires in COVID-19. Generated by immunoSEQ multiplex PCR, the TCRdb table keeps only in-frame clones and is missing some. Of some 250,000 clones in the sample, roughly nine tenths are singletons; the top ten hold approximately 12%. Material for sequencing was peripheral blood. The receptors derive from a woman in her 30s with COVID-19, enrolled during active disease.

The chain is built from TRBV5-4 and TRBJ2-7; 9 bases fit TRBD1. This CDR3 contains 15 residues. Looked up from germline, CDR1 is SGHNT and CDR2 is YYREEE (reference sequence). J lost 4 bases, V lost 2 bases, and 7 bases had no gene match. The CDR3 coding sequence is TGTGCCAGCAGCTTCCCCGGGACAGGGATTTACGAGCAGTACTTC. Residues: CASSFPGTGIYEQYF.

This chain uses TRBV19 with TRBJ2-3; D may be TRBD1 (6 bases). The CDR3 spans 14 residues. CDR1 and CDR2 from the germline V gene are LNHDA and SQIVND (reference sequence). Trimming removed 5 bases at V and 1 base at J, with 10 bases between. This CDR3 reads CASSHRTGTDTQYF. CDR3 DNA: TGTGCCAGTAGTCACAGGACAGGCACAGATACGCAGTATTTT.

The V call is TRBV6-5, the J call TRBJ2-1, with D possibly TRBD1 on 5 matching bases. The CDR3 runs 11 residues. V lost 5 bases to trimming and J lost 10 bases, with 9 bases between them. From germline, CDR1 is MNHEY and CDR2 SVGAGI. CDR3 nucleotide sequence: TGTGCCAGCAGTCACGGACAAGAGCAGTTCTTC. It encodes CASSHGQEQFF.

The chain recombines TRBV7-7 with TRBJ2-7; TRBD1 matches at 10 bases. V lost 1 base, J lost 2 bases, and 2 bases stayed unmatched. Germline V gene lookup returns CDR1 SSHAT and CDR2 FNYEAQ (reference sequence). CDR3 length: 15 amino acids. The CDR3 DNA reads TGTGCCAGCAGCTTAGGGACAGGGGGACCCTACGAGCAGTACTTC. It yields the protein CASSLGTGGPYEQYF.

This clone was observed a handful of times. The CDR3 loop reads CASSYRGSSRDLHF. The CDR3 region has the DNA TGTGCCAGTAGTTACAGGGGGTCCTCTCGGGACCTCCACTTT. The chain joins TRBV19 to TRBJ1-6; 8 nucleotides match TRBD1. CDR1 and CDR2 (germline): LNHDA, SQIVND (reference sequence). This CDR3 spans 14 amino acids. Losses at the gene ends were 5 bases for V and 15 bases for J; bases not matched to a gene: 12.

The chain couples TRBV6-4 to TRBJ1-5, with a tentative D call TRBD1 (5 bases). The CDR3 length is 14 residues. Per germline, CDR1 MRHNA and CDR2 SNTAGT. V dropped 2 bases and J dropped 5 bases, with 10 bases sitting between them. In DNA, the CDR3 is TGTGCCAGCAGTGACCCAGGGTGGGATCAGCCCCAGCATTTT. Its protein product is CASSDPGWDQPQHF.

This rearrangement joins TRBV5-4 to TRBJ1-2, with a weak D call TRBD1 (5 bases). Germline loops: CDR1 SGHNT, CDR2 YYREEE (reference sequence). The CDR3 has 12 residues. V was shortened by 7 bases and J by 8 bases, with 15 bases between the two germline ends. DNA of the CDR3: TGTGCCAGCGTGGGGGGAGCTGGAGGCTACACCTTC. Protein: CASVGGAGGYTF.

The chain is built from TRBV6-5 and TRBJ1-6, with TRBD1 matching over 9 bases. V was clipped by 6 bases and J by 7 bases; unmatched bases: 4. The CDR3 is 14 residues long. Germline V lookup: CDR1 MNHEY, CDR2 SVGAGI. Here the CDR3 reads CASRETGGNSPLHF. In DNA form, the CDR3 reads TGTGCCAGCAGAGAGACAGGGGGGAATTCACCCCTCCACTTT.

The rearrangement uses TRBV3-1 (or the pseudogene TRBV3-2) and TRBJ2-1; D possibly corresponds to TRBD2 (7 bases). Germline lookup yields CDR1 LGHDT and CDR2 YNNKEL (reference sequence). Trimming stripped 4 bases from V and 6 bases from J, with 22 bases between. The length of the CDR3 is 17 residues. CDR3 protein: CASSPRSKGGAFNEQFF. The CDR3 DNA sequence: TGTGCCAGCAGCCCCCGCAGTAAGGGGGGGGCTTTCAATGAGCAGTTCTTC.

This chain uses TRBV18 with TRBJ1-1; D call uncertain. Germline V CDR1 and CDR2: KGHSH, LQKENI. This CDR3 is built from 13 residues. V lost 3 bases and J 12 bases, leaving 17 bases between the germline ends. CDR3: CASSPPVETGTFF. The CDR3 nucleotides read TGTGCCAGCTCACCCCCAGTTGAAACGGGGACTTTCTTT.

The rearrangement uses TRBV7-9 and TRBJ2-2, with 10 bases aligning to TRBD1. In germline, CDR1 is SEHNR, CDR2 FQNEAQ (reference sequence). V shed 7 bases and J 5 bases; nucleotides not matched to a gene: 4. This CDR3 has 14 residues. DNA for the CDR3: TGTGCCAGCAACCGGGACAGGGGAACCGGGGAGCTGTTTTTT. It codes for CASNRDRGTGELFF.

Concerning this clone itself: The same CDR3 arises from other DNA sequences in this sample as well. The chain recombines TRBV5-1 with TRBJ2-5; 8 positions match TRBD2. This CDR3 has 14 amino acids. V shed 2 bases and J 2 bases; nucleotides not matched to a gene: 2. Germline V CDR1 and CDR2: SGHRS, YFSETQ. CDR3 nucleotides: TGCGCCAGCAGCTTAACTAGCGGTCAAGAGACCCAGTACTTC. Protein product: CASSLTSGQETQYF.

The chain is built from TRBV5-1 and TRBJ2-7, with 8 bases identical to TRBD1. The CDR3 length is 15 residues. CDR1 and CDR2 (germline): SGHRS, YFSETQ. V was clipped by 0 bases and J by 1 base; unmatched bases: 3. CDR3 DNA sequence: TGCGCCAGCAGCTTGGTGGGGACAGGATCCTACGAGCAGTACTTC. It translates to CASSLVGTGSYEQYF. The whole variable domain, filled in from reference TRBV5-1 and TRBJ2-7, reads KAGVTQTPRYLIKTRGQQVTLSCSPISGHRSVSWYQQTPGQGLQFLFEYFSETQRNKGNFPGRFSGRQFSNSRSEMNVSTLELGDSALYLCASSLVGTGSYEQYFGPGTRLTVT.

This chain connects TRBV12-5 to TRBJ1-3; D gene ambiguous. This CDR3 is built from 16 residues. From germline, CDR1 is LGHNT and CDR2 FRNRAP. V was trimmed by 9 bases and J by 0 bases, leaving 18 bases between them. The CDR3 DNA reads TGTGCTAGCAGCTCTCGGCGGCAATTCTCTGGAAACACCATATATTTT. Its protein product is CASSSRRQFSGNTIYF.

The chain combines TRBV11-1 with TRBJ1-4; a weak D match, TRBD1 (5 bases). From germline, CDR1 is SGHAT and CDR2 FQDESV (reference sequence). This CDR3 is 13 amino acids long. V lost 5 bases and J lost 8, with 12 bases in between. The CDR3 DNA is TGTGCCAGCAGCCCACGGGCAGGGGAAAAACTGTTTTTT. Translating it yields CASSPRAGEKLFF.

Regarding this clone: Different DNA sequences within this sample yield the same CDR3. This rearrangement joins TRBV15 to TRBJ1-4; D is ambiguous. The V gene lost 0 bases and the J gene lost 5 bases, with 4 bases spanning the gap. From germline, CDR1 is LNHNV and CDR2 YYDKDF (reference sequence). This CDR3 has 13 amino acids. The CDR3: CATSRDQNEKLFF. The CDR3 nucleotides read TGTGCCACCAGCAGAGACCAAAATGAAAAACTGTTTTTT.

The gene calls are TRBV5-1 and TRBJ2-2, with 8 bases lining up with TRBD1. This CDR3 has 17 residues. The J segment lost 6 bases and the V segment lost 1 base, leaving 11 bases of the junction unmatched. CDR1 and CDR2 from the germline V gene are SGHRS and YFSETQ. CDR3 in amino acids: CASSLSPGGVPSGELFF. The DNA of the CDR3 is TGCGCCAGCAGCTTGTCCCCAGGGGGCGTCCCATCCGGGGAGCTGTTTTTT.

This clone appeared a few times. This chain uses TRBV19 with TRBJ1-1; D possibly corresponds to TRBD1 (5 bases). CDR1 and CDR2 (germline): LNHDA, SQIVND (reference sequence). The V and J ends lost 3 bases and 1 base respectively, with 9 bases between them. The CDR3 sequence is 14 residues long. For the CDR3, the DNA is TGTGCCAGTAGTATTCAAGGGGCGAACACTGAAGCTTTCTTT. This codes for CASSIQGANTEAFF.

The chain recombines TRBV30 with TRBJ2-2; possibly TRBD2 for D (6 bases). The CDR3 covers 14 residues. Germline V gives CDR1 GTSNPN, CDR2 SVGIG (reference sequence). Trimming stripped 3 bases from V and 2 bases from J, with 10 bases between. CDR3: CAWSAGLNTGELFF. CDR3 sequence (DNA): TGTGCCTGGAGCGCGGGACTTAACACCGGGGAGCTGTTTTTT.

This clone was counted between two and nine times. The rearrangement links TRBV11-2 to TRBJ1-3; D unclear. The CDR3 length is 15 residues. V dropped 5 bases and J dropped 0 bases, with 11 bases sitting between them. Germline-derived CDR1 and CDR2 are SGHAT and FQNNGV. The CDR3 sequence: CASSLFRSSGNTIYF. The CDR3 nucleotides are TGTGCCAGCAGCCTCTTCCGGAGCTCTGGAAACACCATATATTTT.

The gene calls are TRBV19 and TRBJ1-1, with 7 bases fitting TRBD1. Trimming took 7 bases from V and 2 from J; bases not matched to a gene: 7. The CDR3 consists of 14 residues. Germline lookup yields CDR1 LNHDA and CDR2 SQIVND (reference sequence). As DNA, the CDR3 is TGTGCCAGTAAGACCCAGGGGGTTAACACTGAAGCTTTCTTT. It specifies CASKTQGVNTEAFF.

V and J are TRBV27 and TRBJ2-7; D is unclear. This CDR3 spans 14 amino acids. Trimming removed 3 bases at V and 0 bases at J, with 9 bases between. Germline loops: CDR1 MNHEY, CDR2 SMNVEV (reference sequence). The DNA of the CDR3 is TGTGCCAGCAGTTTGGGCGCCAGCTCCTACGAGCAGTACTTC. It specifies CASSLGASSYEQYF.

The chain is built from TRBV15 and TRBJ1-4; D perhaps matches TRBD1 (5 bases). The CDR3 runs to 16 residues. Germline V gene lookup returns CDR1 LNHNV and CDR2 YYDKDF (reference sequence). Trimming shortened V by 0 bases and J by 10 bases, and 18 bases separated the two germline ends. CDR3 residues: CATSRDGTRADSKLFF. As DNA, the CDR3 is TGTGCCACCAGCAGAGATGGTACCAGGGCAGATTCAAAACTGTTTTTT.